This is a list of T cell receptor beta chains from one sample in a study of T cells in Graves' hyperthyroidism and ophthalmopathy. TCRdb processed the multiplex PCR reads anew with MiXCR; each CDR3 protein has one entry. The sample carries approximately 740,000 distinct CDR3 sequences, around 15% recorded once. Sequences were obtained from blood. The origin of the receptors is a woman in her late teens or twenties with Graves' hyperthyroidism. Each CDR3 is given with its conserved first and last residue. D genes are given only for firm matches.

CDR3 protein: CASSIPSGQGGFGETQYF; D gene: -; J gene: TRBJ2-5; CDR3 length: 18; V gene: TRBV7-9
CDR3 protein: CASSHSGGSYEQYF; D gene: -; J gene: TRBJ2-7; CDR3 length: 14; V gene: TRBV7-2
CDR3 protein: CSARDRWFGAEAFF; D gene: -; J gene: TRBJ1-1; CDR3 length: 14; V gene: TRBV20-1
CDR3 protein: CASSFRASGPPHEQFF; D gene: TRBD2; J gene: TRBJ2-1; CDR3 length: 16; V gene: TRBV12-3/TRBV12-4
CDR3 protein: CSARSGLLAEPDTQYF; D gene: TRBD2; J gene: TRBJ2-3; CDR3 length: 16; V gene: TRBV20-1
CDR3 protein: CASSLTGGNGEQYF; D gene: TRBD1; J gene: TRBJ2-7; CDR3 length: 14; V gene: TRBV7-9
CDR3 protein: CASSHWTSGSVRYEQYF; D gene: TRBD2; J gene: TRBJ2-7; CDR3 length: 17; V gene: TRBV6-2/TRBV6-3
CDR3 protein: CASSKRGDPSNQPQHF; D gene: -; J gene: TRBJ1-5; CDR3 length: 16; V gene: TRBV19
CDR3 protein: CASSLGGYSTDTQYF; D gene: -; J gene: TRBJ2-3; CDR3 length: 15; V gene: TRBV7-2
CDR3 protein: CASSLVVVSNQPQHF; D gene: -; J gene: TRBJ1-5; CDR3 length: 15; V gene: TRBV7-2
CDR3 protein: CASSLARQGYGYTF; D gene: -; J gene: TRBJ1-2; CDR3 length: 14; V gene: TRBV5-1
CDR3 protein: CSALRRDPLTEAFF; D gene: -; J gene: TRBJ1-1; CDR3 length: 14; V gene: TRBV29-1
CDR3 protein: CATSKRADTQYF; D gene: -; J gene: TRBJ2-3; CDR3 length: 12; V gene: TRBV15
CDR3 protein: CSAKPGQGGYSNQPQHF; D gene: TRBD1; J gene: TRBJ1-5; CDR3 length: 17; V gene: TRBV20-1
CDR3 protein: CASPSPGQVVTGELFF; D gene: -; J gene: TRBJ2-2; CDR3 length: 16; V gene: TRBV11-2
CDR3 protein: CASSYSQDRGGTDTQYF; D gene: TRBD1; J gene: TRBJ2-3; CDR3 length: 17; V gene: TRBV6-6
CDR3 protein: CASSVPGLAESGYYEQYF; D gene: TRBD2; J gene: TRBJ2-7; CDR3 length: 18; V gene: TRBV6-1
CDR3 protein: CSALDGYQETQYF; D gene: -; J gene: TRBJ2-5; CDR3 length: 13; V gene: TRBV20-1
CDR3 protein: CASSYSLAGVRELFF; D gene: TRBD2; J gene: TRBJ2-2; CDR3 length: 15; V gene: TRBV6-6
CDR3 protein: CASSLEELAGGQGHRFF; D gene: TRBD2; J gene: TRBJ2-1; CDR3 length: 17; V gene: TRBV5-5
CDR3 protein: CASSGNTKGTDTQYF; D gene: -; J gene: TRBJ2-3; CDR3 length: 15; V gene: TRBV5-6
CDR3 protein: CASSSVGEQFF; D gene: -; J gene: TRBJ2-1; CDR3 length: 11; V gene: TRBV28
CDR3 protein: CASSSPGGTNTEAFF; D gene: -; J gene: TRBJ1-1; CDR3 length: 15; V gene: TRBV11-3
CDR3 protein: CASSTGRTHTEASF; D gene: -; J gene: TRBJ1-1; CDR3 length: 14; V gene: TRBV18
CDR3 protein: CASSEVGITDTQYF; D gene: -; J gene: TRBJ2-3; CDR3 length: 14; V gene: TRBV2
CDR3 protein: CASRGRAFEKLFF; D gene: -; J gene: TRBJ1-4; CDR3 length: 13; V gene: TRBV4-1